This entry lists 25 T cell receptor beta chains sequenced from one sample in a study of blood T cell repertoires in COVID-19. TCRdb's table, derived via immunoSEQ multiplex PCR, lists solely in-frame clones and lacks some. The data show about 190,000 clones, around 80% seen once. Sequencing was carried out using peripheral blood. The receptors stem from a woman of 80 years or more with active or convalescent COVID-19.

The V and J genes are TRBV28 and TRBJ2-1, with D hard to call. Trimming left V 8 bases short and J 0 bases short, with 8 bases between. This CDR3 has 13 residues. The V gene's germline CDR1 is MDHEN and CDR2 SYDVKM. The DNA of the CDR3 is TGTGCCAGCGGTGTCAGCTCCTACAATGAGCAGTTCTTC. Its protein product is CASGVSSYNEQFF.

The chain links TRBV5-6 to TRBJ2-7; D perhaps matches TRBD1 (5 bases). Per the germline V gene, CDR1 is SGHDT and CDR2 is YYEEEE. Trimming left V 4 bases short and J 3 bases short, with 14 bases between. The CDR3 covers 14 residues. The CDR3 region has the DNA TGTGCCAGCAGCGAAACTCCGACAGACTACGAGCAGTACTTC. This sequence encodes CASSETPTDYEQYF.

The gene calls are TRBV10-3 and TRBJ2-3, with 7 bases aligning to TRBD2. V lost 11 bases, J lost 6 bases, and 14 bases stayed unmatched. Looked up from germline, CDR1 is ENHRY and CDR2 is SYGVKD. CDR3 length equals 14 residues. Here the CDR3 reads CASQTGGVLDTQYF. For the CDR3, the DNA is TGTGCCTCGCAAACGGGGGGTGTCTTGGATACGCAGTATTTT.

The chain recombines TRBV5-1 with TRBJ1-2, with D possibly TRBD1 on 6 matching bases. The CDR3 is made up of 14 amino acids. Germline V CDR1 and CDR2: SGHRS, YFSETQ. V shed 2 bases and J shed 0 bases, with 8 bases lying between them. CDR3 residues: CASSLGTTNYGYTF. For the CDR3, the DNA is TGCGCCAGCAGCTTAGGGACAACTAACTATGGCTACACCTTC.

This clone was found a few times. The V call is TRBV27, the J call TRBJ2-1; maybe TRBD2 (5 bases). V was clipped by 4 bases and J by 7 bases, with 17 bases between them. This CDR3 spans 15 amino acids. CDR1 and CDR2 from the germline V gene are MNHEY and SMNVEV (reference sequence). Written as DNA, the CDR3 is TGTGCCAGCAGTTCCCCGGTGGGCGGGTCAAATGAGCAGTTCTTC. Protein sequence: CASSSPVGGSNEQFF.

The count of this clone is one. The CDR3 protein is CASSESLRSGNTIYF. Here the CDR3 DNA reads TGTGCCAGCAGTGAATCGTTGCGTTCTGGAAACACCATATATTTT. The V call is TRBV25-1, the J call TRBJ1-3; D unclear. Trimming shortened V by 1 base and J by 1 base, and 8 bases separated the two germline ends. CDR1 is MGHDK, CDR2 SYGVNS, per germline. This CDR3 has 15 residues.

This clone was counted once. The chain carries TRBV6-5 and TRBJ1-3; a possible D gene is TRBD1 (5 bases). V was pared by 5 bases and J by 3 bases, with 14 bases between. The CDR3 is 15 amino acids. The germline CDR1 and CDR2 sequences are MNHEY and SVGAGI. The CDR3 DNA sequence: TGTGCCAGCAGTACCGTGGGGGGAGGTGGAAACACCATATATTTT. It yields the protein CASSTVGGGGNTIYF.

The genes are TRBV28 and TRBJ1-5; TRBD1 is a possible D gene (5 bases). The ends were cut back, 4 bases at V and 3 bases at J, with 10 bases in the middle. Per the germline V gene, CDR1 is MDHEN and CDR2 is SYDVKM. The CDR3 runs to 14 residues. The CDR3 region is CASSSSTVNQPQHF. The DNA of the CDR3 is TGTGCCAGCAGTTCCTCGACAGTCAATCAGCCCCAGCATTTT.

This chain uses TRBV7-2 with TRBJ1-5; D is possibly TRBD1 (5 bases). The germline V gene encodes CDR1 SGHTA and CDR2 FQGNSA. The CDR3 totals 19 residues. V was clipped by 1 base and J by 2 bases, with 21 bases between them. CDR3 coding DNA: TGTGCCAGCAGCTTAGGGCGAGGGGAACGTTCGGGGGGCAATCAGCCCCAGCATTTT. It specifies CASSLGRGERSGGNQPQHF.

This rearrangement joins TRBV19 to TRBJ1-1; TRBD1 is a possible D gene (5 bases). The ends were cut back, 7 bases at V and 8 bases at J, with 20 bases in the middle. Germline loops: CDR1 LNHDA, CDR2 SQIVND (reference sequence). The CDR3 is 14 residues long. CDR3 nucleotide sequence: TGTGCCAGTAACTATTACGACCAGGGAGGAGAAGCTTTCTTT. It specifies CASNYYDQGGEAFF. Full variable domain (remainder filled in from reference TRBV19 and TRBJ1-1): DGGITQSPKYLFRKEGQNVTLSCEQNLNHDAMYWYRQDPGQGLRLIYYSQIVNDFQKGDIAEGYSVSREKKESFPLTVTSAQKNPTAFYLCASNYYDQGGEAFFGQGTRLTVV.

This clone has more than one count but fewer than ten. CDR3 DNA: TGTGCCAGCAGCACGGGAGGTTTCGGCAATCAGCCCCAGCATTTT. This gives the protein CASSTGGFGNQPQHF. This chain joins TRBV5-6 and TRBJ1-5; D gene ambiguous. Deletions cut 4 bases from V and 2 bases from J, with 13 bases between. The CDR3 is made up of 15 amino acids. In germline, CDR1 is SGHDT, CDR2 YYEEEE.

J is TRBJ1-1 and V is TRBV7-2, with a tentative D call TRBD1 (6 bases). CDR3 length equals 13 residues. Germline lookup yields CDR1 SGHTA and CDR2 FQGNSA. Trimming shortened V by 5 bases and J by 5 bases, and 12 bases separated the two germline ends. CDR3 coding DNA: TGTGCCAGCAGCCCCATCAGGGGAACTGAAGCTTTCTTT. Its protein product is CASSPIRGTEAFF.

This sequence joins TRBV4-1 and TRBJ1-1, with 9 nucleotides matching TRBD1. Losses at the gene ends were 1 base for V and 0 bases for J; bases not matched to a gene: 9. The germline V gene encodes CDR1 MGHRA and CDR2 YSYEKL. CDR3 length: 18 amino acids. The CDR3 protein is CASSQGFLTGGMNTEAFF. CDR3 coding DNA: TGCGCCAGCAGCCAAGGGTTTCTGACAGGGGGTATGAACACTGAAGCTTTCTTT.

The chain employs TRBV13 and TRBJ2-3; 7 bases align to TRBD1. In germline, CDR1 is PRHDT, CDR2 FYEKMQ (reference sequence). The CDR3 has 15 amino acids. V dropped 5 bases and J dropped 0; count of bases not matched to a gene: 5. For the CDR3, the DNA is TGTGCCAGCAGCCTGGGACAGCTCAGCACAGATACGCAGTATTTT. It is translated as CASSLGQLSTDTQYF. The full variable domain, with the rest looked up from reference TRBV13 and TRBJ2-3, is AAGVIQSPRHLIKEKRETATLKCYPIPRHDTVYWYQQGPGQDPQFLISFYEKMQSDKGSIPDRFSAQQFSDYHSELNMSSLELGDSALYFCASSLGQLSTDTQYFGPGTRLTVL.

This chain joins TRBV7-9 and TRBJ1-2, with unresolved D. Germline CDR1 reads SEHNR; CDR2 reads FQNEAQ (reference sequence). With 2 bases removed from V and 4 bases from J, the gap between germline ends came to 8 bases. The CDR3 spans 13 residues. The CDR3 region has the DNA TGTGCCAGCAGCTTATCAGGATTCTATGGCTACACCTTC. This encodes CASSLSGFYGYTF.

This chain links TRBV4-3 with TRBJ2-1, with TRBD2 as a possible D gene (5 bases). CDR1 LGHNA and CDR2 YSLEER come from the germline V gene. Between the trimmed V and J ends, which lost 4 bases and 1 base, there was a span of 5 bases. This CDR3 has 13 residues. CDR3 region: CASSRGSYNEQFF. The CDR3 DNA follows: TGCGCCAGCAGCCGAGGGTCCTACAATGAGCAGTTCTTC.

In this sample, this clone turned up once. This rearrangement joins TRBV19 to TRBJ1-2; D gene uncertain. V shed 6 bases and J shed 4 bases, with 15 bases lying between them. This CDR3 region has 14 residues. Germline CDR1 and CDR2: LNHDA and SQIVND (reference sequence). The CDR3 bases are TGTGCCAGTAGGGATACTGAGCGAGGCTATGGCTACACCTTC. Translating gives CASRDTERGYGYTF.

The chain recombines TRBV11-2 with TRBJ2-7; D call uncertain. The germline gives CDR1 SGHAT, CDR2 FQNNGV. The CDR3 runs 13 residues. V was clipped by 4 bases and J by 3 bases, with 10 bases between them. CDR3 region: CASSYTQYYEQYF. The CDR3 coding sequence is TGTGCCAGCAGCTACACACAATACTACGAGCAGTACTTC.

This chain connects TRBV12-3 or TRBV12-4 to TRBJ2-7, with TRBD2 identical over 7 bases. The CDR3 has 12 residues. Trimming at V came to 0 bases and at J to 7 bases, leaving 0 bases not matched to a gene. The DNA of the CDR3 is TGTGCCAGCAGTTTAGCGCGGGGGGAGCAGTACTTC. Amino acids: CASSLARGEQYF.

The V call is TRBV6-5, the J call TRBJ2-1, with 9 nucleotides matching TRBD1. Germline CDR1 MNHEY, CDR2 SVGAGI. V was pared by 2 bases and J by 7 bases, with 9 bases of the junction left unmatched. The CDR3 has 16 residues. The chain's CDR3 is CASSYMTGGISNEQFF. The CDR3 DNA is TGTGCCAGCAGTTACATGACAGGGGGAATATCAAATGAGCAGTTCTTC.

The genes are TRBV3-1 (or the pseudogene TRBV3-2) and TRBJ2-5; a possible D gene is TRBD1 (5 bases). The V and J ends lost 0 bases and 5 bases respectively, with 13 bases between them. There are 15 residues in the CDR3. Germline V CDR1 and CDR2: LGHDT, YNNKEL (reference sequence). The CDR3 DNA reads as TGTGCCAGCAGCCAAGAAGGGCAGGGCTGGGAGACCCAGTACTTC. Its protein is CASSQEGQGWETQYF.

The chain uses TRBV29-1 and TRBJ2-7, with 9 bases that match TRBD1. The CDR3 runs 12 residues. Per germline, CDR1 SQVTM and CDR2 ANQGSEA. V trimming: 6 bases; J trimming: 4 bases; junction bases outside the gene matches: 4. The CDR3 coding sequence is TGCAGCGTAGCGGGACAGGGTTACGAGCAGTACTTC. Its translation: CSVAGQGYEQYF.

The chain joins TRBV11-2 to TRBJ2-7; the D gene is possibly TRBD2 (6 bases). Trimming left V 2 bases short and J 3 bases short, with 14 bases between. Germline-derived CDR1 and CDR2 are SGHAT and FQNNGV. This CDR3 is built from 15 residues. The CDR3 protein is CASSLRASADYEQYF. DNA for the CDR3: TGTGCCAGCAGCTTAAGGGCTAGCGCGGACTACGAGCAGTACTTC. Full variable domain (outside the CDR3, taken from reference TRBV11-2 and TRBJ2-7): EAGVAQSPRYKIIEKRQSVAFWCNPISGHATLYWYQQILGQGPKLLIQFQNNGVVDDSQLPKDRFSAERLKGVDSTLKIQPAKLEDSAVYLCASSLRASADYEQYFGPGTRLTVT.

V and J are TRBV5-4 and TRBJ2-2; TRBD2 matches 10 bases. The CDR3 loop spans 17 amino acids. The germline V gene encodes CDR1 SGHNT and CDR2 YYREEE (reference sequence). Trimming removed 2 bases from V and 6 bases from J; junction bases left unmatched: 10. CDR3 DNA: TGTGCCAGCAGCTTAAGGAGCGGACTAGCGGTCGCCGGGGAGCTGTTTTTT. It codes for CASSLRSGLAVAGELFF.

Points on this clone: The same CDR3 also results from other DNA sequences found in this sample. V gene TRBV6-1 combines with J gene TRBJ1-2; weak D call: TRBD1 (5 bases). V was pared by 2 bases and J by 4 bases, with 8 bases between. CDR1 MNHNS and CDR2 SASEGT come from the germline V gene. This CDR3 contains 13 residues. CDR3 amino acids: CASSESGSYGYTF. CDR3 DNA: TGTGCCAGCAGTGAATCAGGGTCCTATGGCTACACCTTC.